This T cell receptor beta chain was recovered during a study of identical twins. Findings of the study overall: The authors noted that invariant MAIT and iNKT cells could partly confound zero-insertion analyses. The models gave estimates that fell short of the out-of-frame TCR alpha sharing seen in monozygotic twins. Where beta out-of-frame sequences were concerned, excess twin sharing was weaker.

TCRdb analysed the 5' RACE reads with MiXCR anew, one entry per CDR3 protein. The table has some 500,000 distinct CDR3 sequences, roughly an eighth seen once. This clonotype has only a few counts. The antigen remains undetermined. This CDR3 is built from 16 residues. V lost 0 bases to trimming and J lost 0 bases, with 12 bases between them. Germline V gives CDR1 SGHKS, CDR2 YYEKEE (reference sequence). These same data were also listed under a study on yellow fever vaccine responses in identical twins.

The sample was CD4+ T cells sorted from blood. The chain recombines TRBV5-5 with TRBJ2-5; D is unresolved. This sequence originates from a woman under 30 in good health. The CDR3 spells CASSLVMGGYQETQYF. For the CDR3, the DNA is TGTGCCAGCAGCTTGGTTATGGGTGGATACCAAGAGACCCAGTACTTC.